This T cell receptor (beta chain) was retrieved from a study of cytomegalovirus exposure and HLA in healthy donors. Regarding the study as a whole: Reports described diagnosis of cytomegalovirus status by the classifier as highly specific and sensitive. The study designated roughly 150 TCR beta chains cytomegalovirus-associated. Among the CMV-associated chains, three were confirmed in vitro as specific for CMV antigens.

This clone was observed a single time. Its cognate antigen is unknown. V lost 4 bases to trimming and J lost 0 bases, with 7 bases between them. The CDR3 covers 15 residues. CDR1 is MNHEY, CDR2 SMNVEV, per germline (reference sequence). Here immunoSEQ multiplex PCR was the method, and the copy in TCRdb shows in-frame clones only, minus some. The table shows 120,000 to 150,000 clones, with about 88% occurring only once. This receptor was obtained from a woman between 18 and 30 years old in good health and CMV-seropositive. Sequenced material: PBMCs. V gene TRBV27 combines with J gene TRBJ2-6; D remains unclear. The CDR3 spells CASSSPYSGANVLTF. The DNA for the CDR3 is TGTGCCAGCAGTTCACCCTACTCTGGGGCCAACGTCCTGACTTTC. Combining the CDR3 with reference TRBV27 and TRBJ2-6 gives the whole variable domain EAQVTQNPRYLITVTGKKLTVTCSQNMNHEYMSWYRQDPGLGLRQIYYSMNVEVTDKGDVPEGYKVSRKEKRNFPLILESPSPNQTSLYFCASSSPYSGANVLTFGAGSRLTVL.